This is a list of T cell receptor beta chains from one sample in a study of post-analysis software for immune sequencing data. TCRdb re-analysed the PCR reads in MiXCR, keeping a single row per CDR3 protein. The sample lists fewer than 850,000 distinct CDR3 sequences; 35% to 55% were seen once. Sequencing used blood. These receptors were taken from a girl aged 10-17 years with multiple sclerosis. CDR3s include the opening cysteine and the closing phenylalanine or tryptophan. A D gene is named only where the DNA matches it firmly. Size values are once, few and many counts, or a class for expanded clones, and some rows have none.

d_call j_call clone_size v_call cdr3_aa cdr3_nt
NA TRBJ2-7 NA TRBV12-3/TRBV12-4 CASSPGLLYEQYF TGTGCCAGCAGCCCGGGACTCCTCTACGAGCAGTACTTC
TRBD1 TRBJ2-7 NA TRBV13 CASSSGTVLYEQYF TGTGCCAGCAGCTCCGGGACAGTTCTCTACGAGCAGTACTTC
NA TRBJ2-3 few TRBV18 CASSPGWETTDTQYF TGTGCCAGCTCGCCAGGGTGGGAGACAACAGATACGCAGTATTTT
TRBD1 TRBJ1-2 few TRBV29-1 CSVVGRQGVIGYTF TGCAGCGTTGTGGGGAGACAGGGGGTGATCGGCTACACCTTC
NA TRBJ1-2 few TRBV6-2/TRBV6-3 CASSYAGVGYTF TGTGCCAGCAGTTACGCGGGGGTCGGCTACACCTTC
NA TRBJ2-7 NA TRBV7-2 CASSLSPGHGYEQYF TGTGCCAGCAGCCTATCTCCGGGACACGGTTACGAGCAGTACTTC
NA TRBJ1-2 NA TRBV27 CASRPPDRRGYTF TGTGCCAGCAGACCACCCGACAGGCGTGGCTACACCTTC
TRBD2 TRBJ2-5 NA TRBV7-6 CASSFKLAGGQETQYF TGTGCCAGCAGTTTTAAACTAGCGGGAGGGCAAGAGACCCAGTACTTC
TRBD1 TRBJ2-1 NA TRBV28 CASSLGSGGAYNEQFF TGTGCCAGCAGTTTGGGATCAGGGGGCGCCTACAATGAGCAGTTCTTC
NA TRBJ2-4 few TRBV6-5 CASSRAGWQNIQYF TGTGCCAGCAGCCGGGCAGGATGGCAAAACATTCAGTACTTC
NA TRBJ2-5 NA TRBV10-2 CASSVRQGRQGETQYF TGCGCCAGCAGTGTTCGGCAGGGGCGTCAGGGAGAGACCCAGTACTTC
NA TRBJ2-1 NA TRBV12-5 CASVEGEGGEQFF TGTGCTAGTGTGGAGGGGGAAGGGGGTGAGCAGTTCTTC
TRBD1 TRBJ1-2 NA TRBV6-6 CASSRQGMSGDGYTF TGTGCCAGCAGCCGACAGGGGATGAGTGGGGATGGCTACACCTTC
NA TRBJ2-7 few TRBV15 CATSSLGRAYEQYF TGTGCCACCAGCAGTTTGGGGAGAGCCTACGAGCAGTACTTC
TRBD2 TRBJ2-7 few TRBV3-1 CASSQLLAGGSEQYF TGTGCCAGCAGCCAATTACTAGCGGGAGGCAGCGAGCAGTACTTC
NA TRBJ2-1 few TRBV18 CASSPPVSQIDNEQFF TGTGCCAGCTCACCACCGGTCAGCCAAATCGACAATGAGCAGTTCTTC
NA TRBJ1-4 NA TRBV25-1 CASRRESTNEKLFF TGTGCCAGCAGGAGAGAGTCGACTAATGAAAAACTGTTTTTT
NA TRBJ2-3 NA TRBV7-7 CASSLGGLATDTQYF TGTGCTAGCAGCTTAGGGGGGTTGGCCACAGATACGCAGTATTTT
TRBD2 TRBJ2-1 NA TRBV7-2 CASSFPSGRQFF TGTGCCAGCAGCTTCCCTAGCGGGAGACAGTTCTTC
NA TRBJ2-3 few TRBV7-8 CASSLPTRNTQYF TGTGCCAGCAGCTTACCCACTAGGAATACGCAGTATTTT
NA TRBJ2-1 few TRBV12-3/TRBV12-4 CAIRYIGDEQFF TGTGCCATCCGATACATCGGGGATGAGCAGTTCTTC
TRBD1 TRBJ2-7 NA TRBV27 CASSLVLANKGAEQYF TGTGCCAGCAGTTTAGTGTTGGCAAACAAGGGGGCCGAGCAGTACTTC
NA TRBJ2-2 NA TRBV6-6 CASSYSGNTRELFF TGTGCCAGCAGTTACTCGGGGAACACCAGGGAGCTGTTTTTT
NA TRBJ1-2 NA TRBV6-5 CASSYSNSFNYGYTF TGTGCCAGCAGTTACTCGAACAGCTTTAACTATGGCTACACCTTC
NA TRBJ2-1 few TRBV30 CAWSTDSSSYNEQFF TGTGCCTGGAGTACCGACAGTAGCTCCTACAATGAGCAGTTCTTC
NA TRBJ1-5 NA TRBV20-1 CSARDQGYSNQPQHF TGCAGTGCTAGAGATCAGGGTTATAGCAATCAGCCCCAGCATTTT
NA TRBJ2-7 NA TRBV4-3 CASSPSPGTYEQYF TGCGCCAGCAGCCCCTCCCCCGGAACCTACGAGCAGTACTTC
TRBD2 TRBJ2-3 few TRBV25-1 CASSESAGGTDTQYF TGTGCCAGCAGTGAATCGGCGGGAGGCACAGATACGCAGTATTTT
NA TRBJ2-1 few TRBV3-1 CASSQGGGGYNEQFF TGTGCCAGCAGCCAAGGAGGGGGAGGTTACAATGAGCAGTTCTTT